The 30 T cell receptor beta chains below come from one sample, sequenced in a study of OX40 agonist ivuxolimab in advanced cancers. The table came from immunoSEQ multiplex PCR; TCRdb's copy has only in-frame clones and leaves some out. The sample yields tens of thousands of clones, over 75% seen once. The input for sequencing was CD4+ or CD8+ T cells sorted from blood, taken in a trial of the OX40 agonist ivuxolimab. The origin of the receptors is an adult with an advanced solid tumor such as melanoma, head and neck, liver or kidney cancer.

The sample holds one count of this clone. The chain combines TRBV2 with TRBJ1-3, with 9 nucleotides matching TRBD1. Germline V gene lookup returns CDR1 SNHLY and CDR2 FYNNEI. The CDR3 is 15 amino acids. V trimming: 6 bases; J trimming: 3 bases; junction bases outside the gene matches: 6. CDR3 amino acids: CASRTGGLSGNTIYF. The CDR3, as DNA: TGTGCCAGCAGGACAGGGGGTTTGAGTGGAAACACCATATATTTT. Drawing the rest from reference TRBV2 and TRBJ1-3, the complete variable domain is EPEVTQTPSHQVTQMGQEVILRCVPISNHLYFYWYRQILGQKVEFLVSFYNNEISEKSEIFDDQFSVERPDGSNFTLKIRSTKLEDSAMYFCASRTGGLSGNTIYFGEGSWLTVV.

This chain joins TRBV6-1 and TRBJ1-2; D ambiguous. Per germline, CDR1 MNHNS and CDR2 SASEGT. With 4 bases removed from V and 4 bases from J, the gap between germline ends came to 19 bases. The CDR3 is 16 amino acids. The DNA of the CDR3 is TGTGCCAGCAGTGCAGTCGTAGGCACATTCACCTATGGCTACACCTTC. It yields the protein CASSAVVGTFTYGYTF.

This clone was seen a handful of times. V usage is TRBV2 and J usage is TRBJ1-1, with TRBD1 identical over 7 bases. The germline CDR1 and CDR2 sequences are SNHLY and FYNNEI. This CDR3 has 13 amino acids. The trim removed 8 bases at V and 3 bases at J, leaving 6 bases unmatched. The CDR3 protein is CASGMDRYTEAFF. The DNA of the CDR3 is TGTGCCAGCGGGATGGACAGGTACACTGAAGCTTTCTTT.

The rearrangement uses TRBV6-1 and TRBJ2-2, with 10 bases identical to TRBD2. CDR3 length equals 15 residues. CDR1 and CDR2 from the germline V gene are MNHNS and SASEGT. After removal of 4 bases from V and 9 bases from J, the junction contained 8 bases not matched to a gene. CDR3 loop: CASSVTSGNLRELFF. CDR3 coding DNA: TGTGCCAGCAGTGTTACTAGCGGGAATTTGAGGGAGCTGTTTTTT.

The genes are TRBV5-1 and TRBJ2-5; a weak D match, TRBD1 (5 bases). CDR1 is SGHRS and CDR2 is YFSETQ in the germline V gene. The V end lost 6 bases, the J end lost 3 bases, and 15 bases lay between the germline ends. The CDR3 extends over 14 amino acids. CDR3 region: CASKVSGQEETQYF. In nucleotides, the CDR3 is TGCGCCAGCAAGGTCTCTGGACAAGAAGAGACCCAGTACTTC.

This chain's CDR3 is CAASRGLVVTDTQYF. CDR3 coding DNA: TGTGCCGCCAGCAGGGGGCTAGTTGTCACAGATACGCAGTATTTT. This rearrangement joins TRBV6-6 to TRBJ2-3, with 8 bases that match TRBD1. The CDR3 spans 15 residues. With V trimmed by 11 bases and J by 2 bases, 12 bases remained unmatched. The germline gives CDR1 MNHNY, CDR2 SVGAGI (reference sequence).

The chain is built from TRBV5-4 and TRBJ1-2; 7 nucleotides match TRBD1. CDR1 and CDR2 from the germline V gene are SGHNT and YYREEE (reference sequence). This CDR3 has 14 amino acids. Trimming cost V 2 bases and J 6 bases; bases outside gene matches: 7. This chain's CDR3 is CASSFRGGVDGYTF. The CDR3 bases are TGTGCCAGCAGCTTCCGAGGGGGCGTCGATGGCTACACCTTC.

The chain has TRBV19 and TRBJ2-1; TRBD2 might be the D (6 bases). Germline CDR1 and CDR2: LNHDA and SQIVND (reference sequence). This CDR3 is 13 amino acids long. Trimming pared 2 bases from V and 10 bases from J, leaving 12 bases between. CDR3 residues: CASSIITGDEQFF. The CDR3 bases are TGTGCCAGTAGTATAATCACGGGGGACGAGCAGTTCTTC.

V and J are TRBV19 and TRBJ2-1; TRBD1 aligns across 7 bases. The ends lost 5 bases at V and 2 bases at J; junction bases unmatched: 3. The CDR3 spans 14 residues. The germline V gene has CDR1 LNHDA and CDR2 SQIVND (reference sequence). Here the CDR3 reads CASSPGTAYNEQFF. CDR3 coding DNA: TGTGCCAGTAGTCCCGGGACAGCCTACAATGAGCAGTTCTTC.

The chain employs TRBV10-3 and TRBJ2-3, with 9 bases that match TRBD2. J lost 6 bases, V lost 4 bases, and 11 bases had no gene match. CDR3 length equals 16 residues. In germline, CDR1 is ENHRY, CDR2 SYGVKD. The CDR3 region is CAISALSGGVQDTQYF. The CDR3 DNA reads as TGTGCCATCAGTGCCCTTAGCGGGGGAGTTCAGGATACGCAGTATTTT.

The rearrangement uses TRBV27 and TRBJ1-2, with D possibly matching TRBD1 (5 bases). Germline V lookup: CDR1 MNHEY, CDR2 SMNVEV (reference sequence). The CDR3 covers 17 residues. V lost 5 bases to trimming and J lost 4 bases, with 23 bases between them. The CDR3 is CASSPTNGGGFLYGYTF. The CDR3 region has the DNA TGTGCCAGCAGTCCCACGAATGGCGGGGGGTTCCTCTATGGCTACACCTTC.

V gene TRBV6-4 combines with J gene TRBJ2-6; D unresolved. CDR3 size: 17 residues. CDR1 and CDR2 (germline): MRHNA, SNTAGT. The V gene lost 4 bases and the J gene lost 5 bases, with 18 bases spanning the gap. CDR3 region: CASSGPNGDLRANVLTF. The CDR3 DNA is TGTGCCAGCAGTGGCCCCAATGGAGACCTCCGGGCCAACGTCCTGACTTTC.

The CDR3 sequence is CASSEGLELTDTQYF. DNA for the CDR3: TGTGCCAGCAGCGAGGGGCTCGAGCTAACAGATACGCAGTATTTT. V usage is TRBV9 and J usage is TRBJ2-3; TRBD1 might be the D (5 bases). The CDR3 runs 15 residues. Per the germline V gene, CDR1 is SGDLS and CDR2 is YYNGEE. The germline V and J ends were trimmed by 3 bases and 3 bases, with 14 bases remaining between them.

There are many counts of this clone. This rearrangement joins TRBV6-5 to TRBJ2-5, with D tentatively TRBD1 or TRBD2 (5 bases each). The CDR3 has 15 amino acids. V shed 6 bases and J shed 2 bases, with 16 bases lying between them. The germline V gene has CDR1 MNHEY and CDR2 SVGAGI. CDR3 DNA sequence: TGTGCCAGCAGCTCAATCGAGGGGTGGCAAGAGACCCAGTACTTC. As protein: CASSSIEGWQETQYF.

The V and J genes are TRBV29-1 and TRBJ2-1; D is ambiguous. Deletions cut 2 bases from V and 0 bases from J, with 8 bases between. From germline, CDR1 is SQVTM and CDR2 ANQGSEA. The CDR3 runs to 14 residues. CDR3 in DNA: TGCAGCGTTGAACTTCATCGCTCCTACAATGAGCAGTTCTTC. As protein: CSVELHRSYNEQFF.

The chain carries TRBV7-2 and TRBJ2-6; the D is unclear. Trimming took off 3 bases at V and 4 bases at J, with 4 bases between the two ends. Germline V CDR1 and CDR2: SGHTA, FQGNSA. The CDR3 is 13 amino acids. CDR3 in DNA: TGTGCCAGCAGCTTTTTGGGGGCCAACGTCCTGACTTTC. This gives the protein CASSFLGANVLTF.

This chain links TRBV11-3 with TRBJ1-1; TRBD1 is a possible D gene (6 bases). Germline lookup yields CDR1 SGHNT and CDR2 YENEEA. Trimming removed 5 bases from V and 8 bases from J, with 9 bases in between. The CDR3 is 11 amino acids. CDR3 in DNA: TGTGCCAGCAGCCCAGGGGTAGAAGCTTTCTTT. This encodes CASSPGVEAFF.

This clone was seen only a few times. The chain uses TRBV15 and TRBJ2-1; 9 positions match TRBD1. Germline CDR1 LNHNV, CDR2 YYDKDF (reference sequence). V shed 5 bases, J shed 2 bases, and the junction held 10 bases outside the gene matches. The CDR3 totals 17 residues. Here the CDR3 reads CATSPEDRGTTYNEQFF. The CDR3 DNA reads TGTGCCACCAGCCCAGAGGACAGGGGAACTACCTACAATGAGCAGTTCTTC.

The gene calls are TRBV19 and TRBJ2-3; perhaps TRBD1 as D (6 bases). The CDR3 consists of 18 residues. V gave up 1 base and J gave up 0 bases, with 17 bases separating them. Germline V gene data show CDR1 as LNHDA and CDR2 as SQIVND (reference sequence). The CDR3 DNA sequence: TGTGCCAGTAGTATAGCTCAGGGGAGACGTATTAGCACAGATACGCAGTATTTT. Residues: CASSIAQGRRISTDTQYF.

The chain uses TRBV19 and TRBJ1-2; TRBD1 matches at 7 bases. Germline CDR1 and CDR2: LNHDA and SQIVND (reference sequence). J lost 0 bases, V lost 6 bases, and 16 bases had no gene match. The CDR3 loop spans 18 amino acids. CDR3 in DNA: TGTGCCAGTAGAATGCAAGGGACAGCCGCCTTAGCTAACTATGGCTACACCTTC. Translation: CASRMQGTAALANYGYTF.

The chain carries TRBV11-2 and TRBJ2-2; D may be TRBD2 (5 bases). Trimming shortened V by 3 bases and J by 1 base, and 12 bases separated the two germline ends. Germline values: CDR1 SGHAT, CDR2 FQNNGV. There are 16 residues in the CDR3. The CDR3 DNA follows: TGTGCCAGCAGCTTGGCCGGGATTCAGAACACCGGGGAGCTGTTTTTT. Translated, it gives CASSLAGIQNTGELFF.

The gene calls are TRBV5-1 and TRBJ2-7, with D possibly being TRBD1 or TRBD2 (6 bases each). V lost 0 bases, J lost 4 bases, and 14 bases lay in between. This CDR3 is built from 15 residues. Per germline, CDR1 SGHRS and CDR2 YFSETQ. CDR3 nucleotides: TGCGCCAGCAGCTTGGTCGGGGGCATAACATACGAGCAGTACTTC. This sequence encodes CASSLVGGITYEQYF. The variable domain in full, completed from reference TRBV5-1 and TRBJ2-7, reads KAGVTQTPRYLIKTRGQQVTLSCSPISGHRSVSWYQQTPGQGLQFLFEYFSETQRNKGNFPGRFSGRQFSNSRSEMNVSTLELGDSALYLCASSLVGGITYEQYFGPGTRLTVT.

The CDR3 sequence: CASSPGPGNTIYF. The CDR3 DNA reads TGTGCCAGCAGCCCGGGCCCTGGAAACACCATATATTTT. The chain links TRBV14 to TRBJ1-3; D gene ambiguous. The CDR3 extends over 13 amino acids. V dropped 4 bases and J dropped 2 bases, with 6 bases sitting between them. The germline V gene has CDR1 SGHDN and CDR2 FVKESK.

The V call is TRBV5-4, the J call TRBJ1-6; 7 positions agree with TRBD1. This CDR3 region has 18 residues. Germline V lookup: CDR1 SGHNT, CDR2 YYREEE (reference sequence). V shed 2 bases, J shed 0 bases, and the junction held 8 bases outside the gene matches. The CDR3 nucleotides are TGTGCCAGCAGCTTTACCGGGACAGTGAGCTCCTATAATTCACCCCTCCACTTT. Its translation: CASSFTGTVSSYNSPLHF.

This chain uses TRBV4-3 with TRBJ2-2; D gene ambiguous. Germline assignment: CDR1 LGHNA and CDR2 YSLEER. The CDR3 has 14 amino acids. Trimming stripped 0 bases from V and 6 bases from J, with 8 bases between. In DNA form, the CDR3 reads TGCGCCAGCAGCCAAGAGCCTCGGGCCGGGGAGCTGTTTTTT. Translated: CASSQEPRAGELFF.

V usage is TRBV7-2 and J usage is TRBJ2-1; 8 bases are shared with TRBD2. With V trimmed by 3 bases and J by 0 bases, 4 bases remained unmatched. The CDR3 covers 16 residues. Germline CDR1 is SGHTA and CDR2 is FQGNSA. This chain's CDR3 is CASSLAGGTSYNEQFF. The CDR3 nucleotides read TGTGCCAGCAGCTTGGCGGGGGGCACCTCCTACAATGAGCAGTTCTTC.

This chain uses TRBV27 with TRBJ2-1; TRBD2 is a possible D gene (6 bases). CDR3 length: 14 residues. Looked up from germline, CDR1 is MNHEY and CDR2 is SMNVEV (reference sequence). Trimming left V 10 bases short and J 0 bases short, with 13 bases between. The CDR3 DNA sequence: TGTGCCACTCAGCCCGGGGGCTCCTACAATGAGCAGTTCTTC. Translated, it gives CATQPGGSYNEQFF.

The rearrangement uses TRBV19 and TRBJ1-4; no clear D gene. The germline V and J ends were trimmed by 6 bases and 6 bases, with 17 bases remaining between them. This CDR3 spans 15 amino acids. Germline lookup yields CDR1 LNHDA and CDR2 SQIVND (reference sequence). The chain's CDR3 is CASSPYLLEDEKLFF. For the CDR3, the DNA is TGTGCCAGTAGCCCATACCTCCTCGAAGATGAAAAACTGTTTTTT.

As concerns this clone: At the DNA level, this CDR3 is encoded by other sequences in the same sample as well. V usage is TRBV6-1 and J usage is TRBJ2-5; TRBD2 matches at 9 bases. The germline gives CDR1 MNHNS, CDR2 SASEGT. The CDR3 has 15 residues. V lost 0 bases and J lost 1; bases outside the gene matches: 0. Here the CDR3 DNA reads TGTGCCAGCAGTGAAGCTAGCGGGGGCCAAGAGACCCAGTACTTC. Residues: CASSEASGGQETQYF.

This chain uses TRBV5-1 with TRBJ1-1; no clear D gene. The CDR3 totals 14 residues. Germline CDR1 SGHRS, CDR2 YFSETQ. V was pared by 1 base and J by 1 base, with 8 bases between. In DNA, the CDR3 is TGCGCCAGCAGCTTGTTCGAAGGGAACACTGAAGCTTTCTTT. Residues: CASSLFEGNTEAFF. The full variable domain, completed using reference TRBV5-1 and TRBJ1-1, is KAGVTQTPRYLIKTRGQQVTLSCSPISGHRSVSWYQQTPGQGLQFLFEYFSETQRNKGNFPGRFSGRQFSNSRSEMNVSTLELGDSALYLCASSLFEGNTEAFFGQGTRLTVV.